A selection of T cell receptor beta chains follows, all from one sample in a study of T cells in Graves' hyperthyroidism and ophthalmopathy. TCRdb passed the multiplex PCR reads through MiXCR, listing each CDR3 protein once. The data show 500,000 to 550,000 distinct CDR3 sequences, under 25% seen once. Sequenced material: blood. These receptors were obtained from a man between 18 and 35 years old with Graves' hyperthyroidism. Each CDR3 is given with its conserved first and last residue. The order of the fields is J gene, V gene, CDR3 protein.

j_gene: TRBJ2-5; v_gene: TRBV5-1; CDR3aa: CASALRDSGETQYF
j_gene: TRBJ1-6; v_gene: TRBV7-6; CDR3aa: CASSFGGASNSPLHF
j_gene: TRBJ1-1; v_gene: TRBV5-1; CDR3aa: CASRREPYTEAFF
j_gene: TRBJ2-2; v_gene: TRBV19; CDR3aa: CASAPTARAVTGELFF
j_gene: TRBJ2-2; v_gene: TRBV11-3; CDR3aa: CASRAPNTGELFF
j_gene: TRBJ2-5; v_gene: TRBV6-5; CDR3aa: CASHTGQETQYF
j_gene: TRBJ2-6; v_gene: TRBV5-1; CDR3aa: CASSSGQGSSGANVLTF
j_gene: TRBJ1-2; v_gene: TRBV27; CDR3aa: CASRGLGVYGYTF
j_gene: TRBJ2-7; v_gene: TRBV6-1; CDR3aa: CASSSDRNYEQYF
j_gene: TRBJ1-5; v_gene: TRBV2; CDR3aa: CASSEGVRGYASNQPQHF
j_gene: TRBJ1-2; v_gene: TRBV12-3/TRBV12-4; CDR3aa: CASSWGGRIGGYTF
j_gene: TRBJ2-5; v_gene: TRBV7-8; CDR3aa: CASSFLLGQETQYF
j_gene: TRBJ1-1; v_gene: TRBV5-1; CDR3aa: CASSFRGLSTEAFF
j_gene: TRBJ2-2; v_gene: TRBV6-2/TRBV6-3; CDR3aa: CASSYSIGFLTGGNTGELFF
j_gene: TRBJ1-1; v_gene: TRBV19; CDR3aa: CASSTGLDEAFF
j_gene: TRBJ1-1; v_gene: TRBV5-1; CDR3aa: CASSSMTGQIPEAFF
j_gene: TRBJ1-2; v_gene: TRBV6-1; CDR3aa: CASSEATGGYGYTF
j_gene: TRBJ2-1; v_gene: TRBV12-3/TRBV12-4; CDR3aa: CASRGQGDVNEQFF
j_gene: TRBJ1-3; v_gene: TRBV12-3/TRBV12-4; CDR3aa: CASRRIRYGNTIYF
j_gene: TRBJ1-2; v_gene: TRBV28; CDR3aa: CASTLRGARYGYTF
j_gene: TRBJ2-2; v_gene: TRBV11-2; CDR3aa: CASTLDSHTGELFF
j_gene: TRBJ1-1; v_gene: TRBV6-1; CDR3aa: CASSEGQQLEAFF
j_gene: TRBJ1-3; v_gene: TRBV2; CDR3aa: CASSDLSFDISGNTIYF
j_gene: TRBJ2-2; v_gene: TRBV24-1; CDR3aa: CATSDLLAGDTGELFF
j_gene: TRBJ2-5; v_gene: TRBV5-1; CDR3aa: CASSAVQGTTETQYF
j_gene: TRBJ2-5; v_gene: TRBV9; CDR3aa: CASNRLAGDETQYF
j_gene: TRBJ1-2; v_gene: TRBV12-3/TRBV12-4; CDR3aa: CASTFGQGEWGYGYTF
j_gene: TRBJ1-5; v_gene: TRBV20-1; CDR3aa: CSAVKALDRDQPQHF
j_gene: TRBJ1-3; v_gene: TRBV6-5; CDR3aa: CASSYLDRAGNTIYF
j_gene: TRBJ2-5; v_gene: TRBV28; CDR3aa: CASAEGSRETQYF
j_gene: TRBJ1-1; v_gene: TRBV20-1; CDR3aa: CSAEEPQGLVTEAFF
j_gene: TRBJ2-7; v_gene: TRBV29-1; CDR3aa: CSVEGITYEQYF
j_gene: TRBJ2-7; v_gene: TRBV6-5; CDR3aa: CASSYSPGSYEQYF
j_gene: TRBJ1-5; v_gene: TRBV4-1; CDR3aa: CASSQTQGGQPQHF
j_gene: TRBJ2-7; v_gene: TRBV14; CDR3aa: CASSPQLVHEQYF
j_gene: TRBJ2-2; v_gene: TRBV20-1; CDR3aa: CSARRDTNTGELFF
j_gene: TRBJ1-1; v_gene: TRBV28; CDR3aa: CASRGTGEGTEAFF